This TCR beta chain appears in the sequencing data of a study of blood T cell repertoires in COVID-19. Study summary: COVID-19 samples, acute and convalescent, were from the United States, Italy and Spain. PBMCs, B-cell-depleted T cells, or T cells provided the cDNA or gDNA that made up the material.

Per the authors' pipeline: Reference gene primer amplification gave estimated nucleated cell counts. Method: immunoSEQ multiplex PCR; TCRdb's copy keeps in-frame clones and lacks some. The DNA gave D and trimming, while V, J and clone size come from that table. The repertoire includes about 240,000 clones, just under 85% of them detected once, and roughly 9.6% sits in the top ten. Germline-derived CDR1 and CDR2 are MNHEY and SMNVEV (reference sequence). J was trimmed by 8 bases and V by 2 bases; bases with no gene match: 11. This CDR3 is built from 16 residues. The origin of this receptor is a woman at least 80 years old with acute or convalescent COVID-19. This chain links TRBV27 with TRBJ1-4; 7 bases are shared with TRBD1. The sequencing input was peripheral blood. The CDR3 region is CASSLLQGISGEKLFF. The CDR3 nucleotides read TGTGCCAGCAGTTTACTACAGGGGATTAGCGGAGAAAAACTGTTTTTT.